The 5 T cell receptor beta chains below all came from one sample that was sequenced in a study of blood T cell repertoires in COVID-19. Produced via immunoSEQ multiplex PCR; TCRdb's table is partial and in-frame only. The sample contains tens of thousands of clones, around 80% of which appear only once. Material for sequencing was peripheral blood. Receptor source: a man aged 65-85 years with acute or convalescent COVID-19.

This chain uses TRBV10-2 with TRBJ2-3; 8 nucleotides align to TRBD2. After removal of 6 bases from V and 4 bases from J, the junction contained 6 bases not matched to a gene. Per the germline V gene, CDR1 is WSHSY and CDR2 is SAAADI. The length of the CDR3 is 14 residues. This CDR3 is CASRPGLAADTQYF. Here the CDR3 DNA reads TGCGCCAGCAGGCCCGGACTAGCAGCAGATACGCAGTATTTT.

The V and J genes are TRBV5-6 and TRBJ2-7; maybe TRBD1 (6 bases). Trimming removed 0 bases at V and 3 bases at J, with 7 bases between. The CDR3 length is 13 residues. Germline V lookup: CDR1 SGHDT, CDR2 YYEEEE. The chain's CDR3 is CASSLDRDYEQYF. The CDR3, as DNA: TGTGCCAGCAGCTTGGACAGGGACTACGAGCAGTACTTC.

This CDR3 is CASSLGAQGGELFF. In nucleotides, the CDR3 is TGCGCCAGCAGCTTGGGGGCGCAAGGCGGGGAGCTGTTTTTT. The J gene is TRBJ2-2, the V gene TRBV5-1; D ambiguous. V lost 0 bases to trimming and J lost 7 bases, with 10 bases between them. CDR3 length: 14 residues. Germline CDR1 is SGHRS and CDR2 is YFSETQ.

The chain uses TRBV30 and TRBJ1-4; D not resolved. The V gene lost 4 bases and the J gene lost 0 bases, with 15 bases spanning the gap. The CDR3 extends over 16 amino acids. Germline V gene lookup returns CDR1 GTSNPN and CDR2 SVGIG (reference sequence). CDR3 protein: CAWTPYLGTTNEKLFF. The CDR3 region has the DNA TGTGCCTGGACCCCATACCTAGGAACAACTAATGAAAAACTGTTTTTT.

This chain links TRBV19 with TRBJ1-5, with a possible D match to TRBD1 (6 bases). CDR1 LNHDA and CDR2 SQIVND come from the germline V gene (reference sequence). Between the trimmed V and J ends, which lost 6 bases and 5 bases, there was a span of 14 bases. CDR3 length: 14 residues. The DNA for the CDR3 is TGTGCCAGTAGCCAGGGGCCCCCCCATCAGCCCCAGCATTTT. It encodes CASSQGPPHQPQHF. Using reference TRBV19 and TRBJ1-5 for the parts outside the CDR3, the full variable domain is DGGITQSPKYLFRKEGQNVTLSCEQNLNHDAMYWYRQDPGQGLRLIYYSQIVNDFQKGDIAEGYSVSREKKESFPLTVTSAQKNPTAFYLCASSQGPPHQPQHFGDGTRLSIL.